Below, one T cell receptor (beta chain) is given with its context. Its specificity is not known. PCR was performed using 60 Vbeta and 13 Jbeta primers. Assay: immunoSEQ multiplex PCR; the TCRdb copy retains only in-frame clones and omits some. The sample includes around 170,000 clones, approximately 83% of them seen just once. The sample comes from a study of cytomegalovirus exposure and HLA in healthy donors. Findings of the study overall: The number of N-insertions in an Asian-associated ancestry cluster was reportedly below the approximately 600-donor mean in a later analysis. Accurate predictions that matched the HLA-A and HLA-B alleles of most subjects were reportedly made from TCR beta sequences. With later analysis, a missense DCLRE1C variant became linked to TCR beta V- and J-gene trimming.

The ends were cut back, 0 bases at V and 6 bases at J, with 12 bases in the middle. The germline V gene encodes CDR1 LGHNT and CDR2 FRNRAP. This CDR3 region has 14 residues. The rearrangement uses TRBV12-5 and TRBJ2-7; TRBD2 is a possible D gene (5 bases). The sequence was obtained from a woman in her late teens or twenties in good health and CMV-seronegative. The sample was PBMCs. The CDR3: CASGLVLDVSEQYF. The CDR3 DNA follows: TGTGCTAGTGGTTTGGTACTAGATGTGAGCGAGCAGTACTTC.